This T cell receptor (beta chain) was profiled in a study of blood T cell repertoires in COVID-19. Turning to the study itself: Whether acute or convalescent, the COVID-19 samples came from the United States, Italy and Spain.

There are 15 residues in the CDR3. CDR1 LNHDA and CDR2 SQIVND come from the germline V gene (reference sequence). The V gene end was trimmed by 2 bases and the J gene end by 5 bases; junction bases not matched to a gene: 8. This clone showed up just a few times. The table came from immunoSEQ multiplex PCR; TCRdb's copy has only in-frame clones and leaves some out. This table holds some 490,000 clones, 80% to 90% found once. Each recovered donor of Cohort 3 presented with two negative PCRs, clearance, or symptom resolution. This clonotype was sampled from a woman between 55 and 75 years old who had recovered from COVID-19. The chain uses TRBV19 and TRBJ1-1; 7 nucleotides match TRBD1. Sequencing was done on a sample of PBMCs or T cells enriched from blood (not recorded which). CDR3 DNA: TGTGCCAGTAGTATACGACCAGGGGGAGAGACTGAAGCTTTCTTT. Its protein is CASSIRPGGETEAFF.